This TCR beta chain was captured by sequencing in a study of blood T cell repertoires in COVID-19. In the study overall: T cells, B-cell-depleted T cells, or PBMCs provided the cDNA or gDNA that served as material.

In the original workflow: Reference gene primer amplification in the assay estimated nucleated cell counts. Measured with immunoSEQ multiplex PCR; TCRdb has only the in-frame clones, and not every one. V, J and clone size derive from that table, while D and trimming were established from the DNA sequence. The repertoire holds about 310,000 clones, with under 90% as singletons. The CDR3 is 15 residues long. CDR1 MGHRA and CDR2 YSYEKL come from the germline V gene. Trimming cost V 0 bases and J 5 bases, with 14 bases left between them. In assigning cohorts, the study relied on participant-reported clinical history.

The sample was PBMCs or T cells enriched from blood (not recorded which). The clonotype originates from a man aged 55-75 years who had recovered from COVID-19. The chain links TRBV4-1 to TRBJ2-7, with D unclear. The CDR3 reads CASSQDSVARDEQYF. The CDR3 nucleotides read TGCGCCAGCAGCCAAGATTCGGTCGCCCGGGACGAGCAGTACTTC.